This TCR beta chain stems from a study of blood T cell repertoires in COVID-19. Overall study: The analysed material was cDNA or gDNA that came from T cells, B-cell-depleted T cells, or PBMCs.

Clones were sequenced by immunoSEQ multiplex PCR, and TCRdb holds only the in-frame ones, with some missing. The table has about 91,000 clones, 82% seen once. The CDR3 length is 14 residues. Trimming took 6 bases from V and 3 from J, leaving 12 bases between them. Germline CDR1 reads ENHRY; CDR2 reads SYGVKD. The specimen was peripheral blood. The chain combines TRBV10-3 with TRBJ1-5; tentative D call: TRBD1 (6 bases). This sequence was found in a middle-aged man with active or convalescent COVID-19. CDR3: CAIRDSMDNQPQHF. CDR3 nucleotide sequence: TGTGCCATCAGGGACAGTATGGACAATCAGCCCCAGCATTTT.